This entry lists 10 T cell receptor beta chains sequenced from one sample in a study of T-cell memory formation after mild COVID-19. TCRdb re-called the 5' RACE reads with MiXCR, one entry per CDR3 protein. This table has 550,000 to 650,000 distinct CDR3 sequences, approximately 15% appearing once. The sequencing sample was made of PBMCs or a T cell subset sorted from them (not recorded which). Receptor source: an adult woman who had mild COVID-19 (a few samples of this study predate the infection). Cell type and time point are not known.

This clonotype has only a few counts. This chain joins TRBV7-8 and TRBJ2-1; 8 positions agree with TRBD1. J gave up 7 bases and V 0 bases, and 5 bases lay outside the gene matches. This CDR3 region has 15 residues. Germline CDR1 SGHVS, CDR2 FQNEAQ. CDR3 in DNA: TGTGCCAGCAGCTTAGCGAGCAGGGGGCGGAATGAGCAGTTCTTC. Protein: CASSLASRGRNEQFF.

This chain connects TRBV6-6 to TRBJ2-3; no clear D. Trimming cost V 2 bases and J 1 base, with 16 bases left between them. The CDR3 is 17 amino acids. In germline, CDR1 is MNHNY, CDR2 SVGAGI (reference sequence). The CDR3 loop reads CASSYGVVAARTDTQYF. In DNA, the CDR3 is TGTGCCAGCAGTTACGGTGTAGTAGCAGCCCGCACAGATACGCAGTATTTT.

This rearrangement joins TRBV12-3 or TRBV12-4 to TRBJ2-1, with TRBD2 identical over 10 bases. V lost 4 bases, J lost 4 bases, and 10 bases stayed unmatched. The CDR3 sequence is 17 residues long. The CDR3 loop reads CASSSTITSGTYNEQFF. Here the CDR3 DNA reads TGTGCCAGCAGTTCCACAATCACTAGCGGGACTTACAATGAGCAGTTCTTC.

This clonotype occurred a few times. This sequence joins TRBV6-6 and TRBJ1-5; TRBD1 agrees at 9 bases. In germline, CDR1 is MNHNY, CDR2 SVGAGI (reference sequence). The V and J ends lost 4 bases and 4 bases, in that order; junction bases with no gene match: 8. This CDR3 contains 16 residues. Here the CDR3 DNA reads TGTGCCAGCAGTTCCTTCAGACAGGGGGGTAATCAGCCCCAGCATTTT. The encoded protein is CASSSFRQGGNQPQHF.

V gene TRBV30 combines with J gene TRBJ2-1; D possibly uses TRBD1 or TRBD2 (5 bases each). Germline V gene lookup returns CDR1 GTSNPN and CDR2 SVGIG (reference sequence). The CDR3 has 13 residues. V was shortened by 1 base and J by 7 bases, with 11 bases between the two germline ends. DNA of the CDR3: TGTGCCTGGAGTGCGGGGCCGGGGAATGAGCAGTTCTTC. This encodes CAWSAGPGNEQFF.

The chain links TRBV6-1 to TRBJ1-6; 7 bases line up with TRBD1. The CDR3 contains 17 residues. Germline V lookup: CDR1 MNHNS, CDR2 SASEGT. V shed 4 bases, J shed 11 bases, and the junction held 17 bases outside the gene matches. DNA for the CDR3: TGTGCCAGCAGTGCCCAGTGGAGACAGGGTACGGGAACACCCCTCCACTTT. Its protein product is CASSAQWRQGTGTPLHF.

This clonotype was seen a handful of times. This chain connects TRBV7-9 to TRBJ2-1, with 14 bases identical to TRBD2. This CDR3 region has 20 residues. After removal of 5 bases from V and 0 bases from J, the junction contained 12 bases not matched to a gene. Germline-derived CDR1 and CDR2 are SEHNR and FQNEAQ (reference sequence). CDR3 nucleotide sequence: TGTGCCAGCAGCCCGCCCGGACTAGCGGGAGGATTCCGCTCCTACAATGAGCAGTTCTTC. It specifies CASSPPGLAGGFRSYNEQFF.

This clonotype has just a few counts. At one end, the junction sequence differs from germline, possibly due to a read error. The chain combines TRBV7-7 with TRBJ2-1, with TRBD2 matching over 8 bases. The length of the CDR3 is 17 residues. The germline V gene has CDR1 SSHAT and CDR2 FNYEAQ (reference sequence). As DNA, the CDR3 is TGTGCTAGCAGCTTGGACCCGTCTAGCGGGTACTACAATGAGCAGTTCTTC. It yields the protein CASSLDPSSGYYNEQFF.

The V and J genes are TRBV20-1 and TRBJ1-1; no clear D gene. Looked up from germline, CDR1 is DFQATT and CDR2 is SNEGSKA (reference sequence). The CDR3 loop spans 15 amino acids. V gave up 0 bases and J gave up 1 base, with 12 bases separating them. CDR3 sequence reads: CSAREKKGWNTEAFF. CDR3 bases: TGCAGTGCTAGAGAGAAGAAGGGCTGGAACACTGAAGCTTTCTTT.

The chain recombines TRBV27 with TRBJ2-5; 8 nucleotides agree with TRBD1. The V and J ends lost 6 bases and 5 bases, in that order; junction bases with no gene match: 11. The CDR3 is 15 amino acids. Germline lookup yields CDR1 MNHEY and CDR2 SMNVEV (reference sequence). The CDR3 is CASSSSRTGTETQYF. CDR3 DNA sequence: TGTGCCAGCAGCTCGTCCCGGACAGGGACGGAGACCCAGTACTTC.